The T cell receptor (beta chain) under discussion was sequenced for a study of CXCR3-negative and CXCR3-positive naive CD8 T cells. Overall study results and limits: Memory cells showed distinct TRBV-TRBJ patterns, while the two naive subsets matched. CXCR3-positive naive cells carried more hydrophobic TRB CDR3s than CXCR3-negative ones.

Within the CD8+ T cell compartment, naive cells were CD45RO-CCR7+CD27+CD95-. With UMI labels, 5' RACE was used to prepare the TRB cDNA libraries. TCRdb processed the 5' RACE reads again and assigns one entry to each CDR3 protein, with no DNA. The sample totals around 66,000 distinct CDR3 sequences. Germline loops: CDR1 DFQATT, CDR2 SNEGSKA (reference sequence). The CDR3 spans 13 residues. With respect to this clonotype: What it binds is unknown.

The sequence was collected from a human donor in good health. Some clones in this sample may be carry-over from other donors' samples. The V gene is TRBV20-1, the J gene TRBJ2-2; lacking DNA, the TRBD1 call made by TCRdb goes unchecked. The sequenced sample consisted of naive CXCR3+ CD8+ T cells from blood. Sample subset: CD45RO-CCR7+CD27+CD95- naive CD8+ T cells expressing CXCR3 (TNR3+). CDR3 residues: CSASIQGAGELFF.